Listed below are T cell receptor beta chains from one sample, sequenced in a study of post-analysis software for immune sequencing data. TCRdb independently ran MiXCR on the PCR reads; one entry per CDR3 protein. Among roughly 800,000 distinct CDR3 sequences listed, roughly half were seen once. The sequencing input was blood. The receptors shown here come from a girl aged 10 to 17 with multiple sclerosis. The CDR3 runs from the conserved cysteine through the conserved F or W. A D gene is named only where the DNA matches it firmly. Only part of the rows carry a size: once, few, many, or a class if the clone is expanded.

j_gene	abundance	d_gene	v_gene	CDR3aa	CDR3nt
TRBJ2-7	.	TRBD2	TRBV5-1	CASSGGTSNDEQYF	TGCGCCAGCAGCGGGGGGACTAGCAACGATGAGCAGTACTTC
TRBJ2-1	.	.	TRBV12-3/TRBV12-4	CASTPGRGDNEQFF	TGTGCCAGCACCCCGGGCAGGGGAGACAATGAGCAGTTCTTC
TRBJ1-1	.	.	TRBV3-1	CASSQGWIGQPTEAFF	TGTGCCAGCAGCCAAGGCTGGATTGGGCAACCCACTGAAGCTTTCTTT
TRBJ2-5	.	TRBD1	TRBV12-3/TRBV12-4	CASSPGGTGEETQYF	TGTGCCAGCAGTCCAGGGGGGACAGGGGAAGAGACCCAGTACTTC
TRBJ1-1	.	TRBD1	TRBV6-6	CASSLGQGAGAFF	TGTGCCAGCAGCCTTGGGCAGGGGGCAGGAGCTTTCTTT
TRBJ2-5	.	.	TRBV7-8	CASSWGAETQYF	TGTGCCAGCAGCTGGGGAGCGGAGACCCAGTACTTC
TRBJ1-2	.	TRBD1	TRBV12-3/TRBV12-4	CASSSGQGVRLSYGYTF	TGTGCCAGCAGTTCTGGACAGGGTGTGCGACTGAGCTATGGCTACACCTTC
TRBJ2-5	.	.	TRBV11-2	CASRVSGGGETQYF	TGTGCCAGCAGAGTTAGCGGAGGGGGGGAGACCCAGTACTTC
TRBJ2-1	.	.	TRBV6-5	CASSPTPGGEQFF	TGTGCCAGCAGTCCGACACCCGGTGGTGAGCAGTTCTTC
TRBJ2-3	.	TRBD2	TRBV5-5	CASSLDVGGGTDTQYF	TGTGCCAGCAGCTTGGATGTCGGCGGGGGAACAGATACGCAGTATTTT
TRBJ2-7	.	.	TRBV5-1	CASSRSGQGPHEQYF	TGCGCCAGCAGCCGGTCCGGGCAGGGCCCCCACGAGCAGTACTTC
TRBJ2-4	.	.	TRBV5-1	CASSLQGGPAKNIQYF	TGCGCCAGCAGCTTGCAGGGAGGACCAGCCAAAAACATTCAGTACTTC
TRBJ1-2	.	.	TRBV18	CASSPPAGFNYGYTF	TGTGCCAGCTCACCACCGGCAGGCTTTAACTATGGCTACACCTTC
TRBJ2-1	.	TRBD1	TRBV7-3	CASSPRDRDPHADQFF	TGTGCCAGCAGCCCAAGGGACAGGGACCCCCATGCCGATCAGTTCTTC
TRBJ2-3	few	TRBD2	TRBV29-1	CSVAGLAGGSTDTQYF	TGCAGCGTTGCGGGACTAGCGGGAGGGAGCACAGATACGCAGTATTTT
TRBJ1-1	.	.	TRBV7-9	CASSLLAGTPEAFF	TGTGCCAGCAGCTTATTAGCCGGGACGCCTGAAGCTTTCTTT
TRBJ2-3	.	.	TRBV5-6	CASSLLSADTQYF	TGTGCCAGCAGCCTCTTGTCGGCAGATACGCAGTATTTT
TRBJ2-7	.	.	TRBV20-1	CSAPNPRAYEQYF	TGCAGTGCCCCGAATCCGCGGGCCTACGAGCAGTACTTC
TRBJ2-4	few	.	TRBV2	CASSAGGVAVQYF	TGTGCCAGCAGTGCGGGCGGGGTGGCAGTTCAGTACTTC
TRBJ2-5	few	TRBD2	TRBV7-9	CASRNLDRREGETQYF	TGTGCCAGCAGGAACTTGGACAGACGGGAGGGGGAGACCCAGTACTTC
TRBJ2-3	once	TRBD1	TRBV24-1	CATSEPGTGVTDTQYF	TGTGCCACCAGTGAACCCGGGACAGGGGTCACAGATACGCAGTATTTT
TRBJ1-2	few	TRBD1	TRBV6-2/TRBV6-3	CASSFDRVGGYTF	TGTGCCAGCAGTTTCGACAGGGTGGGCGGCTACACCTTC
TRBJ2-7	few	.	TRBV5-1	CASSLDSTGLSYEQYF	TGCGCCAGCAGCTTGGATTCCACAGGACTCTCCTACGAGCAGTACTTC
TRBJ2-1	few	.	TRBV29-1	CSVEPRLERITYNEQFF	TGCAGCGTTGAACCCCGGCTGGAGCGGATTACCTACAATGAGCAGTTCTTC
TRBJ1-2	.	TRBD1	TRBV15	CATSRDRIQGDYGYTF	TGTGCCACCAGCAGAGATAGAATTCAGGGGGACTATGGCTACACCTTC
TRBJ2-7	.	.	TRBV20-1	CSASPDGAHEQYF	TGCAGTGCAAGCCCCGACGGGGCCCACGAGCAGTACTTC
TRBJ2-5	.	TRBD2	TRBV2	CASKLAYQAETQYF	TGTGCCAGCAAACTAGCGTATCAAGCGGAGACCCAGTACTTC
TRBJ2-1	.	TRBD2	TRBV20-1	CSAPLAGVSYNEQFF	TGCAGTGCTCCTTTAGCGGGAGTATCCTACAATGAGCAGTTCTTC
TRBJ2-7	.	.	TRBV25-1	CASRGGTRYGEQYF	TGTGCCAGCAGGGGCGGGACGCGCTATGGGGAGCAGTACTTC
TRBJ2-1	.	TRBD2	TRBV7-9	CASSKRREGLRSYNEQFF	TGTGCCAGCAGCAAACGGCGGGAGGGCCTAAGGTCCTACAATGAGCAGTTCTTC
TRBJ1-5	once	.	TRBV12-3/TRBV12-4	CASSQGMNQPQHF	TGTGCCAGCAGTCAGGGGATGAATCAGCCCCAGCATTTT
TRBJ2-5	few	.	TRBV20-1	CSASLGSETQYF	TGCAGTGCGAGTTTGGGGAGCGAGACCCAGTACTTC
TRBJ2-3	few	TRBD2	TRBV29-1	CSVGVSGRADTQYF	TGCAGCGTTGGGGTTAGCGGGAGAGCAGATACGCAGTATTTT
TRBJ1-1	.	TRBD1	TRBV5-5	CASSLRRGEGEAFF	TGTGCCAGCAGCTTGCGCAGGGGGGAAGGTGAAGCTTTCTTT
TRBJ1-5	.	.	TRBV5-1	CASSLEGTSNQPQHF	TGCGCCAGCAGCTTGGAAGGAACTAGCAATCAGCCCCAGCATTTT
TRBJ2-7	.	.	TRBV5-1	CASSFASNGTYEQYF	TGCGCCAGCAGCTTCGCGTCTAACGGGACCTACGAGCAGTACTTC
TRBJ2-1	.	.	TRBV29-1	CSVAGSSYNEQFF	TGCAGCGTTGCAGGGAGCTCCTACAATGAGCAGTTCTTC
TRBJ2-5	few	.	TRBV7-9	CASSLVPGTQYF	TGTGCCAGCAGCTTAGTACCGGGGACCCAGTACTTC
TRBJ1-2	.	.	TRBV6-5	CASSSKAGESYGYTF	TGTGCCAGCAGTTCCAAGGCGGGGGAGAGCTATGGCTACACCTTC
TRBJ1-5	.	.	TRBV6-6	CASSRLRGDQPQHF	TGTGCCAGCAGCCGCTTGAGGGGCGATCAGCCCCAGCATTTT
TRBJ1-2	.	.	TRBV4-1	CASSPLGGMDYGYTF	TGCGCCAGCAGCCCCCTGGGGGGAATGGACTATGGCTACACCTTC
TRBJ2-3	few	TRBD2	TRBV20-1	CSAPEPLAGSTDTQYF	TGCAGTGCCCCAGAGCCTCTAGCGGGGAGCACAGATACGCAGTATTTT
TRBJ2-7	.	.	TRBV7-2	CASSPQQGPTYEQYF	TGTGCCAGCAGCCCGCAACAGGGCCCAACCTACGAGCAGTACTTC
TRBJ1-2	.	TRBD1	TRBV29-1	CSVATGAAGYTF	TGCAGCGTTGCGACAGGGGCGGCTGGCTACACCTTC
TRBJ2-7	.	.	TRBV20-1	CSAASGTPYEQYF	TGCAGTGCTGCCAGTGGTACCCCCTACGAGCAGTACTTC
TRBJ2-1	few	TRBD2	TRBV29-1	CSVDSGRNDNEQFF	TGCAGCGTTGATAGCGGGAGAAACGACAATGAGCAGTTCTTC
TRBJ2-7	.	TRBD1	TRBV7-9	CASSLGTSGTVISYEQYF	TGTGCCAGCAGCCTAGGGACGTCCGGGACAGTTATCTCCTACGAGCAGTACTTC